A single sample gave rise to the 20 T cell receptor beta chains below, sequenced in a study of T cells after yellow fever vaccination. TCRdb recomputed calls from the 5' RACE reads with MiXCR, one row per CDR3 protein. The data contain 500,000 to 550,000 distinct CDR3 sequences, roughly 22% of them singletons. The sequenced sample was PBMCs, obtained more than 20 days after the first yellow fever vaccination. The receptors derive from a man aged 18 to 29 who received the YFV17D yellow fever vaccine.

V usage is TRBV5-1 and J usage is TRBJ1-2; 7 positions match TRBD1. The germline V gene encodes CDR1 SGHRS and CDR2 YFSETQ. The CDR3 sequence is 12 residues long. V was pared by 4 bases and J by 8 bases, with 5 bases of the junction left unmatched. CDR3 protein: CASSITGEGYTF. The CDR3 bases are TGCGCCAGCAGCATCACAGGGGAGGGCTACACCTTC.

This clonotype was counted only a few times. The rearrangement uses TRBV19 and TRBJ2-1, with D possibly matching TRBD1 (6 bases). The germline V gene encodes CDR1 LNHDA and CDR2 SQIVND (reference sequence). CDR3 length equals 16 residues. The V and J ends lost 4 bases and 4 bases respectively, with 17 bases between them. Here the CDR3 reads CASSTARPGTYNEQFF. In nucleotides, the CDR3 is TGTGCCAGTAGTACCGCTCGCCCCGGGACATACAATGAGCAGTTCTTC.

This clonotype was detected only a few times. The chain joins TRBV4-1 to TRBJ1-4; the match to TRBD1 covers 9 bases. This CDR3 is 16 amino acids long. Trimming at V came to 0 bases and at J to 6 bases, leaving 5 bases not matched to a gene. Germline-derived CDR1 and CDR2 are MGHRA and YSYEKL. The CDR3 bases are TGCGCCAGCAGCCAAGATTGGGACAGGGTGGATGAAAAACTGTTTTTT. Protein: CASSQDWDRVDEKLFF.

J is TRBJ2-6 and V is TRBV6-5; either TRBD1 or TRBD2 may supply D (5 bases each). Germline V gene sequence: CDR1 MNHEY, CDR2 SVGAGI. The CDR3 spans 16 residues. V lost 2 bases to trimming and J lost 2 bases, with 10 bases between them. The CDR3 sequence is CASSYLGVPGANVLTF. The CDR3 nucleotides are TGTGCCAGCAGTTACCTGGGGGTCCCTGGGGCCAACGTCCTGACTTTC.

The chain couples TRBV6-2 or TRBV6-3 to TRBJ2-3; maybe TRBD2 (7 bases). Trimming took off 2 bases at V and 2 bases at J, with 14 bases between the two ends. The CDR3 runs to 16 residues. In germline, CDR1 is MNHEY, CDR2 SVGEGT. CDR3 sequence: CASSYVRGAATDTQYF. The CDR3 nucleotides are TGTGCCAGCAGTTACGTTCGGGGGGCGGCCACAGATACGCAGTATTTT.

The CDR3 coding sequence is TGCAGTGCTAAAAGGGGCCCCAGACCCGGGGAGCTGTTTTTT. This translates into CSAKRGPRPGELFF. This chain uses TRBV20-1 with TRBJ2-2, with D tentatively TRBD1 (5 bases). Germline values: CDR1 DFQATT, CDR2 SNEGSKA (reference sequence). CDR3 length: 14 amino acids. V was pared by 4 bases and J by 6 bases, with 15 bases between.

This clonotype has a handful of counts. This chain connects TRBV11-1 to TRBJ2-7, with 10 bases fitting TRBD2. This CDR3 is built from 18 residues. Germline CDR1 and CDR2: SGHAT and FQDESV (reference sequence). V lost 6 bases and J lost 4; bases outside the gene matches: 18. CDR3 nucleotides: TGTGCCAGCAGTTCGTCGTTCGGCCTAGCGGGGGTTTATTACGAGCAGTACTTC. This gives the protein CASSSSFGLAGVYYEQYF.

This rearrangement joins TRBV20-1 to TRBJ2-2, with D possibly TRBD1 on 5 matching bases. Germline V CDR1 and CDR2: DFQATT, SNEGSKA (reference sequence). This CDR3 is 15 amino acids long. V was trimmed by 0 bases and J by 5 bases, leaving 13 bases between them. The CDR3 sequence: CSARDGGAGTGELFF. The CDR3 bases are TGCAGTGCTAGAGATGGTGGGGCCGGGACCGGGGAGCTGTTTTTT.

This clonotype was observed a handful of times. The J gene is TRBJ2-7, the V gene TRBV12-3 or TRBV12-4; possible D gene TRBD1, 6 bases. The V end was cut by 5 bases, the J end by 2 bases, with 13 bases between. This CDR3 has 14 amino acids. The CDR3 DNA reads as TGTGCCAGCAGTCATGACAGGTTCCCCTACGAGCAGTACTTC. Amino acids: CASSHDRFPYEQYF.

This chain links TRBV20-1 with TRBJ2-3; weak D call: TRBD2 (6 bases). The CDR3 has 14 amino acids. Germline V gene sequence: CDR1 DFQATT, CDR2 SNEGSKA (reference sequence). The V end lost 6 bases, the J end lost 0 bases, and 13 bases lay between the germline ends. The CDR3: CSASRSGSTDTQYF. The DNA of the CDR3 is TGCAGTGCATCCCGAAGCGGGAGCACAGATACGCAGTATTTT.

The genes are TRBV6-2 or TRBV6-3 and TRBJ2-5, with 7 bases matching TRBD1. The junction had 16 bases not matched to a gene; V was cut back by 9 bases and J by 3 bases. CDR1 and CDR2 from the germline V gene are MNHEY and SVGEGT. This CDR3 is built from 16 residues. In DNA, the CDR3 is TGTGCCAGGCAAAAGATGGGAGATGGGACAGAAGAGACCCAGTACTTC. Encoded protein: CARQKMGDGTEETQYF.

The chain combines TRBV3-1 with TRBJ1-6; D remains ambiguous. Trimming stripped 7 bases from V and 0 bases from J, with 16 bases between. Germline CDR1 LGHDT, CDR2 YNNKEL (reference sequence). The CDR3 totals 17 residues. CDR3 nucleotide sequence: TGTGCCAGCAAGGGCTGGGCCGGTAGCTCCTATAATTCACCCCTCCACTTT. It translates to CASKGWAGSSYNSPLHF.

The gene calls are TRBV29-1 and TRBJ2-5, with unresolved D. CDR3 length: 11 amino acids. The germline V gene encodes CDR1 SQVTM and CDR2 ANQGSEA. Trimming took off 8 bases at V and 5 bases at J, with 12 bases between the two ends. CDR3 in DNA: TGCAGCATCCTCCTTGGGGAGACCCAGTACTTC. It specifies CSILLGETQYF.

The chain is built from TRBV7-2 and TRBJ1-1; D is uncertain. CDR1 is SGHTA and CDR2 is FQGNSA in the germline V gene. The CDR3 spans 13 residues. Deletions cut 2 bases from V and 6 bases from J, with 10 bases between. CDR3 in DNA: TGTGCCAGCAGCTTACCTGGGTCCCCTGAAGCTTTCTTT. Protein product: CASSLPGSPEAFF. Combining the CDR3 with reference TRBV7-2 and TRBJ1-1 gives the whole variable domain GAGVSQSPSNKVTEKGKDVELRCDPISGHTALYWYRQSLGQGLEFLIYFQGNSAPDKSGLPSDRFSAERTGGSVSTLTIQRTQQEDSAVYLCASSLPGSPEAFFGQGTRLTVV.

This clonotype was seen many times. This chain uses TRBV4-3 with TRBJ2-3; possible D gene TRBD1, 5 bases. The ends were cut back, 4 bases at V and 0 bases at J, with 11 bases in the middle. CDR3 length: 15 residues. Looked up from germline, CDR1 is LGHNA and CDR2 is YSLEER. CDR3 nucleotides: TGCGCCAGCAGCCGCCTACAGGAAAGCACAGATACGCAGTATTTT. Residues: CASSRLQESTDTQYF.

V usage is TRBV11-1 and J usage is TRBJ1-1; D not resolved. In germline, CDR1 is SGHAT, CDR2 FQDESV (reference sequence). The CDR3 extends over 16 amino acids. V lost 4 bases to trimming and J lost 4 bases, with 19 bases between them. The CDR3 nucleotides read TGTGCCAGCAGCTCAGCCCGATCCCTGGTGGGCACTGAAGCTTTCTTT. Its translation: CASSSARSLVGTEAFF. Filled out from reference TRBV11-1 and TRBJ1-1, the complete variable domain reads EAEVAQSPRYKITEKSQAVAFWCDPISGHATLYWYRQILGQGPELLVQFQDESVVDDSQLPKDRFSAERLKGVDSTLKIQPAELGDSAMYLCASSSARSLVGTEAFFGQGTRLTVV.

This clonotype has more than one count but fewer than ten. Here the CDR3 reads CASSLLPHDTQYF. The CDR3 DNA is TGTGCCAGCAGCTTGTTACCTCACGATACGCAGTATTTT. The chain combines TRBV5-5 with TRBJ2-3; D call uncertain. CDR3 length equals 13 residues. Trimming pared 1 base from V and 6 bases from J, leaving 9 bases between. Germline V gene data show CDR1 as SGHKS and CDR2 as YYEKEE (reference sequence). Full variable domain (missing parts from reference TRBV5-5 and TRBJ2-3): DAGVTQSPTHLIKTRGQQVTLRCSPISGHKSVSWYQQVLGQGPQFIFQYYEKEERGRGNFPDRFSARQFPNYSSELNVNALLLGDSALYLCASSLLPHDTQYFGPGTRLTVL.

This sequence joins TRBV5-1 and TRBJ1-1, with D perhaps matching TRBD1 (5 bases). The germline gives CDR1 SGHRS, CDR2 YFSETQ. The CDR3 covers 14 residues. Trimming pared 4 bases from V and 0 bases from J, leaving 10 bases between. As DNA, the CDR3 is TGCGCCAGCAGCAACGGGGGGTTGAACACTGAAGCTTTCTTT. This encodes CASSNGGLNTEAFF.

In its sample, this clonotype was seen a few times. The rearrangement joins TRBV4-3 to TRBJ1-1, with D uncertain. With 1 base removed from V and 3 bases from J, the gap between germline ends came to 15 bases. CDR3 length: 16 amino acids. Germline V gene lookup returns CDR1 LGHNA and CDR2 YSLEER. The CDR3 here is CASSQGGLLWDTEAFF. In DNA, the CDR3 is TGCGCCAGCAGCCAAGGAGGTCTTCTTTGGGACACTGAAGCTTTCTTT.

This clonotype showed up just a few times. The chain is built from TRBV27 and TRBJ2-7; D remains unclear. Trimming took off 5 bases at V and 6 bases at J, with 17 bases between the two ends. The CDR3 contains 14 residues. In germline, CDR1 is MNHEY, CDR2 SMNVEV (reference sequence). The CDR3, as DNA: TGTGCCAGCAGTCTGACGGCAGTGATGGGCGAGCAGTACGTC. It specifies CASSLTAVMGEQYV.